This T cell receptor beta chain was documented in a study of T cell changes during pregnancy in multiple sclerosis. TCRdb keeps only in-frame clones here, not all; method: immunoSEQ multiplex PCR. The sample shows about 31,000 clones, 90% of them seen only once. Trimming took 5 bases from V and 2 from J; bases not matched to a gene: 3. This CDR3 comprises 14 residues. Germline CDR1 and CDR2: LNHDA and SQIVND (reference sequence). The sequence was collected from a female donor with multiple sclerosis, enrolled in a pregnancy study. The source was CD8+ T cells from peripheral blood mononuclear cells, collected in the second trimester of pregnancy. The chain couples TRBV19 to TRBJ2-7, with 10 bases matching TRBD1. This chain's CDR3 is CASSWGTGAYEQYF. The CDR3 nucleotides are TGTGCCAGTAGTTGGGGGACAGGGGCCTACGAGCAGTACTTC.